This T cell receptor beta chain was sequenced for a study of blood T cell repertoires in COVID-19. Measured with immunoSEQ multiplex PCR; TCRdb has only the in-frame clones, and not every one. Of 300,000 to 400,000 clones listed, about 89% are singletons. V lost 0 bases to trimming and J lost 8 bases, with 7 bases between them. Germline V gene sequence: CDR1 MDHEN, CDR2 SYDVKM. The CDR3 is 12 amino acids. This receptor was taken from a woman aged 45 to 65 who had recovered from COVID-19. The chain joins TRBV28 to TRBJ1-2, with no clear D. Sequencing was carried out using peripheral blood. This chain's CDR3 is CASSLWPSGYTF. CDR3 nucleotides: TGTGCCAGCAGTTTATGGCCGAGCGGCTACACCTTC.